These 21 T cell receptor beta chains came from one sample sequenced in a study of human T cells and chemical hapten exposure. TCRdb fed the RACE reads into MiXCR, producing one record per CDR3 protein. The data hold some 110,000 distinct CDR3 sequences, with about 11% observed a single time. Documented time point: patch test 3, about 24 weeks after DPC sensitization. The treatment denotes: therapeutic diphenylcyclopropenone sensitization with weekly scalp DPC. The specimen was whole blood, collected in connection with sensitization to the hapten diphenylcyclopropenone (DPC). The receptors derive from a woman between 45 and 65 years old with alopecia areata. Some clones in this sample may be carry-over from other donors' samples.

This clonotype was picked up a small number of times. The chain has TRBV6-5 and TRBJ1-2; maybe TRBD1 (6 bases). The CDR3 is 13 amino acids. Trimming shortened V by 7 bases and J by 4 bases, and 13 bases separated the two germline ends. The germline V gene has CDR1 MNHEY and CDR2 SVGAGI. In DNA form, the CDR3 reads TGTGCCAGCACCACGGGGGGCGGCTATGGCTACACCTTC. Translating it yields CASTTGGGYGYTF.

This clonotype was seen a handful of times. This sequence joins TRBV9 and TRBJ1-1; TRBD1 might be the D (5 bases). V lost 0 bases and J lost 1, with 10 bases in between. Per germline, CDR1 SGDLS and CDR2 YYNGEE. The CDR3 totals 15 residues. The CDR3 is CASSVDWGPNTEAFF. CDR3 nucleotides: TGTGCCAGCAGCGTAGACTGGGGCCCGAACACTGAAGCTTTCTTT. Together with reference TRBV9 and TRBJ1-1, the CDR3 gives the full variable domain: DSGVTQTPKHLITATGQRVTLRCSPRSGDLSVYWYQQSLDQGLQFLIQYYNGEERAKGNILERFSAQQFPDLHSELNLSSLELGDSALYFCASSVDWGPNTEAFFGQGTRLTVV.

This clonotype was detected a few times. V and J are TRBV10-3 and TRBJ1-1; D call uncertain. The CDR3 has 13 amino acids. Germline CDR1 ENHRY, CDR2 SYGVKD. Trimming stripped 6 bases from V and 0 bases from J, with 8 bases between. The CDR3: CAIRSRVNTEAFF. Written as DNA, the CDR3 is TGTGCCATCAGATCAAGAGTGAACACTGAAGCTTTCTTT.

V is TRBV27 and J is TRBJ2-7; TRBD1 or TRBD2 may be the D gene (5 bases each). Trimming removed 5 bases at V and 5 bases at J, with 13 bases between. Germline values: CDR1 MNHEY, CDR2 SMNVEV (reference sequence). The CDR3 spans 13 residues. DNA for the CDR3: TGTGCCAGCAGTCCCCGGGGCCCGAACGAGCAGTACTTC. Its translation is CASSPRGPNEQYF.

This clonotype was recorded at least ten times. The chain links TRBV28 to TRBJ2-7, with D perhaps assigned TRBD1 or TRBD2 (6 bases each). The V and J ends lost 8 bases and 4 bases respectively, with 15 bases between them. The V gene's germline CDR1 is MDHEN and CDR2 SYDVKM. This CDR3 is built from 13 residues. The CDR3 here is CASRGTSLYEQYF. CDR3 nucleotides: TGTGCCAGCCGGGGGACAAGTCTTTACGAGCAGTACTTC.

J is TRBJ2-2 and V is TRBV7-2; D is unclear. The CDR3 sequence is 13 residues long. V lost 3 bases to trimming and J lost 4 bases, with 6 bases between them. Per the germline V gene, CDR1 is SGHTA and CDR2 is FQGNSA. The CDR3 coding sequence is TGTGCCAGCAGCTTCCCCCTCACCGGGGAGCTGTTTTTT. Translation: CASSFPLTGELFF.

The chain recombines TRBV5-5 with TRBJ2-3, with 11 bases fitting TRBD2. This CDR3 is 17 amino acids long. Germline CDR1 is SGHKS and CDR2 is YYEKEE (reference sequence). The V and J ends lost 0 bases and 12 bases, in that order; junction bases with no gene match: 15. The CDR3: CASSLDALAGGPPRQYF. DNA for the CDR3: TGTGCCAGCAGCTTGGACGCCCTAGCGGGGGGCCCGCCTAGACAGTATTTT.

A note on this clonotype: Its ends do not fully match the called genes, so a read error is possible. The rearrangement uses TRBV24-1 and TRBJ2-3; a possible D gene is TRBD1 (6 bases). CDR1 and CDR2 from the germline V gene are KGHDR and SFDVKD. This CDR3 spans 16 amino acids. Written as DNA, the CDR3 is TGTGCCGCCAGTGACCCAAGACAGGCCGGGTCAGATACGCAGTATTTT. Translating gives CAASDPRQAGSDTQYF.

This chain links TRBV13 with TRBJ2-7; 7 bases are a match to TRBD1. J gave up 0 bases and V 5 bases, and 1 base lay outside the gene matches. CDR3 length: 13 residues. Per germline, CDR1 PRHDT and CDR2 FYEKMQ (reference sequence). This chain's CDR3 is CASSEGASYEQYF. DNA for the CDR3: TGTGCCAGCAGCGAGGGGGCCTCCTACGAGCAGTACTTC.

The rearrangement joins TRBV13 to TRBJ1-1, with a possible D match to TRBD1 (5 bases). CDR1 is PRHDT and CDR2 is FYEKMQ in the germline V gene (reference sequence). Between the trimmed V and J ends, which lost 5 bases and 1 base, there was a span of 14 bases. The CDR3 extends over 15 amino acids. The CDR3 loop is CASSPPGDGNTEAFF. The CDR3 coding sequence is TGTGCCAGCAGCCCCCCCGGGGACGGGAACACTGAAGCTTTCTTT.

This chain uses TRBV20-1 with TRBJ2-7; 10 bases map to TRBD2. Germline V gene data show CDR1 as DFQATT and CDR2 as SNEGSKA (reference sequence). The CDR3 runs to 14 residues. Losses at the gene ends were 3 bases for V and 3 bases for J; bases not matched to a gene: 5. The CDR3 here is CSASRTSGLYEQYF. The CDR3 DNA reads TGCAGTGCTAGCCGGACTAGCGGACTCTACGAGCAGTACTTC.

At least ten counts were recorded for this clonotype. The CDR3 region is CASSKRGQGDEQYF. For the CDR3, the DNA is TGTGCCAGCAGTAAAAGGGGCCAGGGGGACGAGCAGTACTTC. The chain combines TRBV7-3 with TRBJ2-7; 7 nucleotides agree with TRBD1. The CDR3 spans 14 residues. V lost 6 bases, J lost 5 bases, and 10 bases stayed unmatched. Germline assignment: CDR1 SGHTA and CDR2 FQGTGA.

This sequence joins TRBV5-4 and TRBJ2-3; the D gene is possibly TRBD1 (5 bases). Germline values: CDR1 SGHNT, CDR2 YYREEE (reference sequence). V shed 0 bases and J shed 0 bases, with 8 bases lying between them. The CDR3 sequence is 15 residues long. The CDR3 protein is CASSLVGLSTDTQYF. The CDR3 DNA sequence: TGTGCCAGCAGCTTGGTGGGGCTGAGCACAGATACGCAGTATTTT.

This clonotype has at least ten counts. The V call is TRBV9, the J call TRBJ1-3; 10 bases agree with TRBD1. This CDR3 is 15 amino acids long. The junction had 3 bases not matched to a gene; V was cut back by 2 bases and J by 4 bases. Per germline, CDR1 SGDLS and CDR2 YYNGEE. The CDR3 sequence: CASSVGQGNGNTIYF. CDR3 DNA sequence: TGTGCCAGCAGCGTGGGACAGGGGAACGGAAACACCATATATTTT.

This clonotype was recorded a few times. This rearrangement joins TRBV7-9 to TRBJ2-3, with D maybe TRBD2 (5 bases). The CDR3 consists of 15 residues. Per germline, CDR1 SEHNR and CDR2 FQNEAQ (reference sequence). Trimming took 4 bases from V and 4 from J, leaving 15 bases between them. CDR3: CASSSTRDSADTQYF. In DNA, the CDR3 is TGTGCCAGCAGCTCCACCCGGGATAGCGCAGATACGCAGTATTTT.

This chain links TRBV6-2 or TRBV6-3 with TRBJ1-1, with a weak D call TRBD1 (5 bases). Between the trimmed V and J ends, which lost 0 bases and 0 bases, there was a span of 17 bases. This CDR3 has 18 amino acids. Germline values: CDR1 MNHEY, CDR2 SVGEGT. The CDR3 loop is CASSYSTHGGILNTEAFF. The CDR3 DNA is TGTGCCAGCAGTTACTCGACTCACGGGGGGATATTGAACACTGAAGCTTTCTTT.

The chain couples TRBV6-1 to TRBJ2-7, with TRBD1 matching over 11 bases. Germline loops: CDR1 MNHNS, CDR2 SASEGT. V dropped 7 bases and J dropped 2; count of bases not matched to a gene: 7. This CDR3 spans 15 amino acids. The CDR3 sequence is CASMSGTGGTYEQYF. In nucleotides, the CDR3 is TGTGCCAGCATGTCTGGGACAGGGGGTACCTACGAGCAGTACTTC.

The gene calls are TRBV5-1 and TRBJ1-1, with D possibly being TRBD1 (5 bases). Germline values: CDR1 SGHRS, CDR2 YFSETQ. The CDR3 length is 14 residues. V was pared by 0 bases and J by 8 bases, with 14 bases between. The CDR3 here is CASSLEFGQGEAFF. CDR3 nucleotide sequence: TGCGCCAGCAGCTTGGAGTTTGGCCAGGGAGAAGCTTTCTTT.

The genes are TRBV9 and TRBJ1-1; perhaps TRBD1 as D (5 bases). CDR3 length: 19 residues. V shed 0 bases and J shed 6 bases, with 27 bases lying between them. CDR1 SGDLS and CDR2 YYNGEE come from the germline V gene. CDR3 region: CASSVAPGGGRLGRAEAFF. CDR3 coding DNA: TGTGCCAGCAGCGTAGCCCCTGGGGGGGGACGGTTGGGTCGAGCTGAAGCTTTCTTT.

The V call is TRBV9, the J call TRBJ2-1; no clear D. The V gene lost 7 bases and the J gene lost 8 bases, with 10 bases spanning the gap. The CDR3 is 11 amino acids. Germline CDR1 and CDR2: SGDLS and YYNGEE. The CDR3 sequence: CASGARDEQFF. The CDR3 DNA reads TGTGCCAGCGGCGCCCGAGATGAGCAGTTCTTC.

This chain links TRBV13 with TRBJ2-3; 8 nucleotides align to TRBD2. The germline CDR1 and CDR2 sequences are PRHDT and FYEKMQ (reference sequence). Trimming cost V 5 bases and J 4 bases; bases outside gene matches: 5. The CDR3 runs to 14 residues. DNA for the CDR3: TGTGCCAGCAGCCCTCCGGGGGGGTCAGATACGCAGTATTTT. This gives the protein CASSPPGGSDTQYF.